The rows below give T cell receptor beta chains drawn from one sample of a study of T cells in Graves' hyperthyroidism and ophthalmopathy. MiXCR, run by TCRdb on the multiplex PCR reads, gives a single entry per CDR3 protein. The data contain hundreds of thousands of distinct CDR3 sequences, 18% of them singletons. The sequenced sample consisted of blood. Source of these receptors: a woman aged 45 to 65 with Graves' hyperthyroidism that later progressed to Graves' ophthalmopathy. The CDR3 runs from the conserved cysteine through the conserved F or W. D genes are given only for firm matches. Size is omitted from some rows. Given values are once, few, many or a class for expanded clones.

CDR3 | DNA | size | V | D | J
CSVEERGGSEAFF | TGCAGCGTTGAAGAGAGGGGGGGAAGTGAAGCTTTCTTT | NA | TRBV29-1 | NA | TRBJ1-1
CASSGQGRSGNTIYF | TGTGCCAGCAGTGGACAGGGGCGTTCTGGAAACACCATATATTTT | NA | TRBV2 | TRBD1 | TRBJ1-3
CASSPVRFNTEAFF | TGTGCCAGCAGCCCCGTTCGCTTTAACACTGAAGCTTTCTTT | many | TRBV11-2 | NA | TRBJ1-1
CAISWTGGHYEQYF | TGTGCCATCAGTTGGACAGGGGGCCACTACGAGCAGTACTTC | NA | TRBV10-3 | TRBD1 | TRBJ2-7
CSALAGETYNEQFF | TGCAGTGCTCTGGCGGGGGAGACCTACAATGAGCAGTTCTTC | NA | TRBV20-1 | TRBD2 | TRBJ2-1
CASSLLSGVTYNEQFF | TGCGCCAGCAGCTTGTTGTCAGGGGTCACCTACAATGAGCAGTTCTTC | NA | TRBV5-1 | NA | TRBJ2-1
CASSLVVAGGPDTQYF | TGTGCCAGCAGCTTAGTGGTAGCGGGGGGGCCAGATACGCAGTATTTT | NA | TRBV7-9 | TRBD2 | TRBJ2-3
CSDRDIRSSYEQYF | TGCAGTGATCGGGACATTAGGAGCTCCTACGAGCAGTACTTC | NA | TRBV20-1 | NA | TRBJ2-7
CASSEGDIIPGTQYF | TGTGCCAGCAGTGAAGGGGACATTATTCCGGGTACGCAGTATTTT | NA | TRBV6-1 | NA | TRBJ2-3
CASSPVRAVTNYGYTF | TGTGCCAGCAGCCCCGTGAGGGCCGTCACTAACTATGGCTACACCTTC | few | TRBV5-6 | NA | TRBJ1-2
CASSPRQGALNTEAFF | TGTGCCAGCAGCCCCCGACAGGGGGCTTTGAACACTGAAGCTTTCTTT | few | TRBV12-3/TRBV12-4 | TRBD1 | TRBJ1-1
CASRTSGNGYNEQFF | TGTGCCAGCAGAACTAGCGGGAATGGCTACAATGAGCAGTTCTTC | many | TRBV6-2/TRBV6-3 | TRBD2 | TRBJ2-1
CASSYGGSGYGYTF | TGTGCCAGCAGTTACGGAGGGTCTGGCTATGGCTACACCTTC | few | TRBV6-5 | NA | TRBJ1-2
CASSLGRTGDSNYGYTF | TGTGCCAGCAGCTTGGGGAGGACAGGGGACAGTAACTATGGCTACACCTTC | NA | TRBV7-9 | TRBD1 | TRBJ1-2
CASRPEQGAFYNEQFF | TGTGCCAGCAGACCTGAACAGGGGGCTTTCTACAATGAGCAGTTCTTC | many | TRBV11-2 | TRBD1 | TRBJ2-1
CASQTGTGDEKLFF | TGTGCCAGCCAAACCGGGACAGGGGATGAAAAACTGTTTTTT | NA | TRBV2 | TRBD1 | TRBJ1-4